This TCR beta chain was found in a study of blood T cell repertoires in COVID-19. About the research overall: The origin of the acute and convalescent COVID-19 samples was the United States, Italy and Spain.

The authors' processing: Amplification of reference gene primers provided the estimated nucleated cell counts. Profiled with immunoSEQ multiplex PCR; TCRdb holds only in-frame clones, not every one. V and J calls and clone size are copied from that table; D and trimming were computed from the DNA. The sample has some 400,000 clones, more than 70% seen once; the top ten hold approximately 1.3%. Cohorts were assigned according to the clinical history that participants reported. Looked up from germline, CDR1 is MNHEY and CDR2 is SMNVEV (reference sequence). V lost 5 bases to trimming and J lost 6 bases; unmatched junction nucleotides: 11. There are 15 residues in the CDR3.

The clonotype originates from a man aged 25-45 years who had recovered from COVID-19. Sequencing used PBMCs or T cells enriched from blood (not recorded which). The V and J genes are TRBV27 and TRBJ1-1; 8 nucleotides match TRBD1. CDR3 amino acids: CASSPGQVIEPEAFF. The CDR3 DNA reads as TGTGCCAGCAGTCCGGGACAGGTTATTGAGCCTGAAGCTTTCTTT.